The rows below give T cell receptor beta chains drawn from one sample of a study of shared clonotypes between healthy human individuals. Clones were sequenced by immunoSEQ multiplex PCR, and TCRdb holds only the in-frame ones, with some missing. The data contain 950,000 to 1,300,000 clones, about 74% of them singletons. Sequencing used memory CD4+ T cells sorted from blood. These receptors were obtained from a man between 18 and 29 years old in good health. Each CDR3 is given with its conserved first and last residue. Each record gives: J gene, V gene, clone size, D gene, CDR3 DNA, CDR3 protein. A D gene is named only where the DNA matches it firmly. A row's size may be missing; if present it is once, few, many or a size class.

TRBJ1-4,TRBV28,-,-,TGTGCCAGCAGTTTCGGCCAAAGAAGTAAACTGTTTTTT,CASSFGQRSKLFF
TRBJ2-5,TRBV7-8,-,-,TGTGCCAGCAGCTTGGAAAGGGTTCGAGAGACCCAGTACTTC,CASSLERVRETQYF
TRBJ2-7,TRBV29-1,-,-,TGCAGCGTTGCAATTACACTGGAGGTCTTAGGAGAGCAGTACTTC,CSVAITLEVLGEQYF
TRBJ1-2,TRBV28,-,-,TGTGCCAGCAGTTCACCACAGGGCCACTATGGCTACACCTTC,CASSSPQGHYGYTF
TRBJ2-3,TRBV28,-,-,TGTGCCAGCAGTTTGCCTAGCACAGATACGCAGTATTTT,CASSLPSTDTQYF
TRBJ2-7,TRBV18,-,TRBD1,TGTGCCAGCTCACACGGGACAGGGTACGAGCAGTACTTC,CASSHGTGYEQYF
TRBJ2-7,TRBV6-1,-,TRBD2,TGTGCCAGCAGTGAGACTAGCGGGGGACGCTACGAGCAGTACTTC,CASSETSGGRYEQYF
TRBJ1-1,TRBV2,-,TRBD1,TGTGCCAGCAGTGCGGACAGGGGTATGAACACTGAAGCTTTCTTT,CASSADRGMNTEAFF
TRBJ2-2,TRBV9,-,TRBD2,TGTGCCAGCAGCTTGAGACTAGCGGGGGGATTAAACACCGGGGAGCTGTTTTTT,CASSLRLAGGLNTGELFF
TRBJ2-3,TRBV11-2,-,-,TGTGCCAGCAGCTCCCCCTGGTCAGATACGCAGTATTTT,CASSSPWSDTQYF
TRBJ2-1,TRBV7-8,-,-,TGTGCCAGCAACCGGGGTAGTTCGGCCCAGGGGGGGGAGCAGTTCTTC,CASNRGSSAQGGEQFF
TRBJ2-5,TRBV9,-,TRBD2,TGTGCCAGCAGCGTCGGCGGGGGGCCCTTCTCAGGAACCCAGTACTTC,CASSVGGGPFSGTQYF
TRBJ1-6,TRBV5-6,-,-,TGTGCCAGCAGCTGGACAGCCGCCAAGAATTCACCCCTCCACTTT,CASSWTAAKNSPLHF
TRBJ1-5,TRBV7-2,-,-,TGTGCCAGCAGCTTAGCGAGGACCCCTAACGGCAATCAGCCCCAGCATTTT,CASSLARTPNGNQPQHF
TRBJ2-2,TRBV5-5,-,-,TGTGCCAGCAGCTTGGAATCCGGACAGAACACCGGGGAGCTGTTTTTT,CASSLESGQNTGELFF
TRBJ1-3,TRBV6-1,-,-,TGTGCCAGCAGTGGTAGAGGGGAAGGAAACACCATATATTTT,CASSGRGEGNTIYF
TRBJ2-7,TRBV18,-,-,TGTGCCAGCTCACCAGAAGGTCCCTACGAGCAGTACTTC,CASSPEGPYEQYF
TRBJ2-2,TRBV5-1,-,-,TGCGCCAGCAGCTTGGATGGGAGCAACACCGGGGAGCTGTTTTTT,CASSLDGSNTGELFF
TRBJ2-2,TRBV15,-,-,TGTGCCACCAGCAGGGACACTATCCGACACACGAACACCGGGGAGCTGTTTTTT,CATSRDTIRHTNTGELFF
TRBJ1-6,TRBV2,many,-,TGTGCCAGCAGTTCCAGGACGTACGTCTCCTATAATTCACCCCTCCACTTT,CASSSRTYVSYNSPLHF
TRBJ1-1,TRBV18,-,-,TGTGCCAGCTCACCAGCAGGGAACACTGAAGCTTTCTTT,CASSPAGNTEAFF
TRBJ2-2,TRBV10-1,-,-,TGCGCCAGCCGCGACAGGGAGGCCGGGGAGCTGTTTTTT,CASRDREAGELFF
TRBJ1-6,TRBV28,once,-,TGTGCCAGCAGAACACCTAATTCACCCCTCCACTTT,CASRTPNSPLHF
TRBJ1-5,TRBV7-2,-,TRBD1,TGTGCCAGCAGCTTAGGACTGACAGGGGCCGGGCAGCCCCAGCATTTT,CASSLGLTGAGQPQHF
TRBJ1-2,TRBV11-2,-,-,TGTGCCAGCAGCTTAGGACACTATGGCTACACCTTC,CASSLGHYGYTF
TRBJ2-1,TRBV2,-,TRBD2,TGTGCCAGCTCCCCACGGGGGGAAGCTAGGGGTGAGCAGTTCTTC,CASSPRGEARGEQFF
TRBJ2-5,TRBV5-1,-,TRBD1,TGCGCCAGCAGCTTGGGGACAGGGACCCAAGAGACCCAGTACTTC,CASSLGTGTQETQYF
TRBJ2-5,TRBV7-8,few,TRBD2,TGTGCCAGCAGGATCGCGGGGGGCCGGGTACAAGAGACCCAGTACTTC,CASRIAGGRVQETQYF
TRBJ1-5,TRBV19,-,-,TGTGCCAGTAGTACCCTATTGGGCGGCAATCAGCCCCAGCATTTT,CASSTLLGGNQPQHF